These 23 T cell receptor beta chains were all obtained from the same sample, sequenced in a study of human T cells and chemical hapten exposure. The time point denotes: patch test 2, 6 weeks after DPC sensitization. The treatment is: therapeutic diphenylcyclopropenone sensitization with weekly scalp DPC. TCRdb analysed the RACE reads with MiXCR anew, one entry per CDR3 protein. Of more than 90,000 distinct CDR3 sequences listed, 9.5% to 12% are singletons. The sample here was whole blood, taken in connection with sensitization to the hapten diphenylcyclopropenone (DPC). Receptors were obtained from a woman aged 40 to 50 with alopecia areata. Some clones in this sample may be carry-over from other donors' samples.

This clonotype was recorded many times. The chain couples TRBV18 to TRBJ2-7; D call uncertain. CDR1 and CDR2 from the germline V gene are KGHSH and LQKENI. V was pared by 5 bases and J by 5 bases, with 16 bases between. The CDR3 covers 14 residues. CDR3 coding DNA: TGTGCCAGCTCAGGATGGGGTTCTCTCAACGAGCAGTACTTC. Amino acid sequence: CASSGWGSLNEQYF.

This clonotype was counted between two and nine times. V usage is TRBV29-1 and J usage is TRBJ1-1, with D possibly TRBD1 on 6 matching bases. V gave up 4 bases and J gave up 8 bases, with 20 bases separating them. The germline CDR1 and CDR2 sequences are SQVTM and ANQGSEA. This CDR3 is 14 amino acids long. CDR3 sequence: CSVGRRQAVSEAFF. CDR3 coding DNA: TGCAGCGTTGGAAGGAGACAGGCTGTGTCCGAAGCTTTCTTT. The whole variable domain, filled in from reference TRBV29-1 and TRBJ1-1, reads SAVISQKPSRDICQRGTSLTIQCQVDSQVTMMFWYRQQPGQSLTLIATANQGSEATYESGFVIDKFPISRPNLTFSTLTVSNMSPEDSSIYLCSVGRRQAVSEAFFGQGTRLTVV.

This clonotype occurred a few times. The chain carries TRBV3-1 and TRBJ2-7; D might be TRBD2 (6 bases). Germline V gene sequence: CDR1 LGHDT, CDR2 YNNKEL (reference sequence). The CDR3 is 14 residues long. The ends were cut back, 5 bases at V and 2 bases at J, with 13 bases in the middle. The CDR3 DNA follows: TGTGCCAGCAGCGTACGGGGGACGGCCTACGAGCAGTACTTC. It translates to CASSVRGTAYEQYF.

This clonotype was seen at least ten times. The chain has TRBV20-1 and TRBJ2-7; the match to TRBD1 covers 8 bases. V lost 6 bases and J lost 5; bases outside the gene matches: 12. Germline CDR1 is DFQATT and CDR2 is SNEGSKA (reference sequence). The CDR3 spans 14 residues. Here the CDR3 reads CSAESRTGSDEQYF. CDR3 bases: TGCAGTGCCGAGAGCCGGACAGGGAGCGACGAGCAGTACTTC.

This clonotype has more than one count but fewer than ten. The chain has TRBV6-5 and TRBJ2-3; possibly TRBD2 for D (5 bases). Trimming cost V 6 bases and J 0 bases, with 19 bases left between them. Germline V CDR1 and CDR2: MNHEY, SVGAGI. CDR3 length equals 17 residues. The chain's CDR3 is CASSRGIGGASTDTQYF. The CDR3 DNA is TGTGCCAGCAGCCGGGGTATTGGCGGTGCTAGCACAGATACGCAGTATTTT.

This clonotype was seen a handful of times. V usage is TRBV2 and J usage is TRBJ1-6; TRBD1 agrees at 8 bases. CDR3 length equals 16 residues. The ends lost 6 bases at V and 7 bases at J; junction bases unmatched: 11. The V gene's germline CDR1 is SNHLY and CDR2 FYNNEI. Here the CDR3 DNA reads TGTGCCAGCAGGAGGCAGGGGGCGTCCGGGAATTCACCCCTCCACTTT. Residues: CASRRQGASGNSPLHF. Supplemented by reference TRBV2 and TRBJ1-6, the full variable domain reads EPEVTQTPSHQVTQMGQEVILRCVPISNHLYFYWYRQILGQKVEFLVSFYNNEISEKSEIFDDQFSVERPDGSNFTLKIRSTKLEDSAMYFCASRRQGASGNSPLHFGNGTRLTVT.

The chain is built from TRBV6-2 or TRBV6-3 and TRBJ1-1; maybe TRBD1 (5 bases). V lost 5 bases, J lost 2 bases, and 12 bases lay in between. Germline values: CDR1 MNHEY, CDR2 SVGEGT. The CDR3 runs 14 residues. CDR3 region: CASSARTKNTEAFF. The CDR3 DNA is TGTGCCAGCAGTGCCCGGACAAAAAACACTGAAGCTTTCTTT.

The rearrangement links TRBV6-2 or TRBV6-3 to TRBJ2-1; 7 bases agree with TRBD2. The germline V gene has CDR1 MNHEY and CDR2 SVGEGT. V shed 2 bases and J 10 bases; nucleotides not matched to a gene: 5. The CDR3 runs 13 residues. The CDR3 here is CASSYGRLAEQFF. The DNA for the CDR3 is TGTGCCAGCAGTTACGGGCGACTAGCCGAGCAGTTCTTC.

This clonotype has at least ten counts. The gene calls are TRBV19 and TRBJ2-3, with 12 bases that match TRBD2. This CDR3 has 16 amino acids. Looked up from germline, CDR1 is LNHDA and CDR2 is SQIVND (reference sequence). V was clipped by 4 bases and J by 4 bases; unmatched bases: 6. CDR3 in amino acids: CASSTQLAGGADTQYF. CDR3 sequence (DNA): TGTGCCAGTAGTACCCAACTAGCGGGAGGCGCAGATACGCAGTATTTT.

This clonotype was observed at least ten times. The chain couples TRBV30 to TRBJ2-7; 9 bases are shared with TRBD1. V was clipped by 8 bases and J by 3 bases; unmatched bases: 8. The CDR3 has 13 amino acids. CDR1 GTSNPN and CDR2 SVGIG come from the germline V gene (reference sequence). The CDR3 sequence is CAIPGGQGYEQYF. CDR3 in DNA: TGTGCCATTCCTGGGGGACAGGGCTACGAGCAGTACTTC. The full variable domain, rest sourced from reference TRBV30 and TRBJ2-7, is SQTIHQWPATLVQPVGSPLSLECTVEGTSNPNLYWYRQAAGRGLQLLFYSVGIGQISSEVPQNLSASRPQDRQFILSSKKLLLSDSGFYLCAIPGGQGYEQYFGPGTRLTVT.

The chain links TRBV7-3 to TRBJ1-4; 7 bases agree with TRBD1. Germline loops: CDR1 SGHTA, CDR2 FQGTGA. Losses at the gene ends were 6 bases for V and 7 bases for J; bases not matched to a gene: 8. The CDR3 runs 14 residues. CDR3 in amino acids: CASSPGQRIEKLFF. CDR3 sequence (DNA): TGTGCCAGCAGTCCGGGACAGCGGATTGAAAAACTGTTTTTT.

There are a few counts of this clonotype. CDR3 residues: CASTGEQGWRYEQYF. CDR3 in DNA: TGTGCCAGCACCGGAGAACAGGGGTGGCGGTACGAGCAGTACTTC. V and J are TRBV28 and TRBJ2-7; 7 nucleotides align to TRBD1. J gave up 4 bases and V 7 bases, and 13 bases lay outside the gene matches. Germline V gene data show CDR1 as MDHEN and CDR2 as SYDVKM. This CDR3 comprises 15 residues.

The sample holds many counts of this clonotype. The chain links TRBV2 to TRBJ2-3; perhaps TRBD1 as D (5 bases). CDR3 size: 14 residues. V was clipped by 6 bases and J by 0 bases, with 10 bases between them. Germline V gene data show CDR1 as SNHLY and CDR2 as FYNNEI. CDR3 bases: TGTGCCAGCAGGGAACAGGCGAGCACAGATACGCAGTATTTT. Residues: CASREQASTDTQYF.

This clonotype came up many times. The genes are TRBV4-3 and TRBJ2-1, with D unclear. V lost 2 bases to trimming and J lost 2 bases, with 7 bases between them. CDR1 and CDR2 (germline): LGHNA, YSLEER. The CDR3 is made up of 14 amino acids. The CDR3: CASSQSTAYNEQFF. DNA for the CDR3: TGCGCCAGCAGCCAAAGTACAGCCTACAATGAGCAGTTCTTC.

The CDR3 nucleotides are TGTGCCAGCCGAAGTGAACTAGCAGGGGGGCCCTATGAGCAGTTCTTC. Translating gives CASRSELAGGPYEQFF. This chain links TRBV6-1 with TRBJ2-1, with D possibly TRBD1 on 7 matching bases. Trimming shortened V by 8 bases and J by 8 bases, and 25 bases separated the two germline ends. Per germline, CDR1 MNHNS and CDR2 SASEGT. The CDR3 consists of 16 residues.

This clonotype has ten or more counts. The gene calls are TRBV7-2 and TRBJ1-5; D remains ambiguous. The germline CDR1 and CDR2 sequences are SGHTA and FQGNSA. The length of the CDR3 is 15 residues. With 0 bases removed from V and 7 bases from J, the gap between germline ends came to 13 bases. The CDR3 reads CASSLASEREQPQHF. In DNA, the CDR3 is TGTGCCAGCAGCTTAGCGTCGGAAAGGGAGCAGCCCCAGCATTTT.

A few counts support this clonotype. This rearrangement joins TRBV4-3 to TRBJ1-6; 8 nucleotides agree with TRBD1. The V gene's germline CDR1 is LGHNA and CDR2 YSLEER. Trimming removed 5 bases from V and 7 bases from J; junction bases left unmatched: 4. The CDR3 spans 14 residues. The CDR3 DNA sequence: TGCGCCAGCAGCTCTCGGACAGGGAATTCACCCCTCCACTTT. Translated: CASSSRTGNSPLHF.

The rearrangement joins TRBV10-1 to TRBJ1-1; tentatively, D is TRBD1 (5 bases). Germline CDR1 reads WNHNN; CDR2 reads SYGVQD (reference sequence). Trimming stripped 5 bases from V and 1 base from J, with 11 bases between. The CDR3 consists of 14 residues. The CDR3 loop reads CASSTGTKNTEAFF. The CDR3 DNA follows: TGCGCCAGCAGTACCGGGACGAAGAACACTGAAGCTTTCTTT.

This clonotype was seen a few times. The V and J genes are TRBV29-1 and TRBJ2-1; weak D call: TRBD1 (5 bases). Trimming took 3 bases from V and 3 from J, leaving 15 bases between them. Germline CDR1 reads SQVTM; CDR2 reads ANQGSEA. CDR3 length equals 15 residues. This CDR3 reads CSVDGYRPNYNEQFF. CDR3 nucleotide sequence: TGCAGCGTTGATGGGTACAGGCCGAACTACAATGAGCAGTTCTTC.

This clonotype was recorded many times. This CDR3 reads CAIRAGGPEGEQFF. Here the CDR3 DNA reads TGTGCCATCCGAGCGGGAGGCCCCGAGGGGGAGCAGTTCTTC. The rearrangement links TRBV6-2 or TRBV6-3 to TRBJ2-1, with 9 bases fitting TRBD2. This CDR3 is built from 14 residues. Trimming at V came to 10 bases and at J to 10 bases, leaving 14 bases not matched to a gene. Germline V lookup: CDR1 MNHEY, CDR2 SVGEGT.

J is TRBJ1-3 and V is TRBV13, with no clear D. The CDR3 loop spans 15 amino acids. Trimming removed 1 base at V and 0 bases at J, with 7 bases between. The germline CDR1 and CDR2 sequences are PRHDT and FYEKMQ (reference sequence). This chain's CDR3 is CASSLDSSSGNTIYF. CDR3 in DNA: TGTGCCAGCAGCTTAGACAGCAGCTCTGGAAACACCATATATTTT. The variable domain in full, with the rest retrieved from reference TRBV13 and TRBJ1-3, is AAGVIQSPRHLIKEKRETATLKCYPIPRHDTVYWYQQGPGQDPQFLISFYEKMQSDKGSIPDRFSAQQFSDYHSELNMSSLELGDSALYFCASSLDSSSGNTIYFGEGSWLTVV.

There are many counts of this clonotype. This chain connects TRBV5-4 to TRBJ2-1; D possibly corresponds to TRBD1 (8 bases). Germline V gene lookup returns CDR1 SGHNT and CDR2 YYREEE (reference sequence). The ends were cut back, 6 bases at V and 1 base at J, with 23 bases in the middle. CDR3 length: 18 amino acids. The CDR3 loop is CASNPGGTGGRSYNEQFF. The CDR3 DNA sequence: TGTGCCAGCAACCCGGGGGGTACAGGGGGTAGATCCTACAATGAGCAGTTCTTC.

This clonotype has just one count. An end of the junction differs from the germline gene, which may be a read error. The chain couples TRBV6-6 to TRBJ1-1, with 8 bases fitting TRBD1. The CDR3 loop spans 19 amino acids. CDR1 and CDR2 from the germline V gene are MNHNY and SVGAGI (reference sequence). CDR3 coding DNA: TGTGGCAGCAGTTATATGCCCCCCGGGACAGGTAATCTTTACACTGAAGCTTTCTTT. Residues: CGSSYMPPGTGNLYTEAFF.